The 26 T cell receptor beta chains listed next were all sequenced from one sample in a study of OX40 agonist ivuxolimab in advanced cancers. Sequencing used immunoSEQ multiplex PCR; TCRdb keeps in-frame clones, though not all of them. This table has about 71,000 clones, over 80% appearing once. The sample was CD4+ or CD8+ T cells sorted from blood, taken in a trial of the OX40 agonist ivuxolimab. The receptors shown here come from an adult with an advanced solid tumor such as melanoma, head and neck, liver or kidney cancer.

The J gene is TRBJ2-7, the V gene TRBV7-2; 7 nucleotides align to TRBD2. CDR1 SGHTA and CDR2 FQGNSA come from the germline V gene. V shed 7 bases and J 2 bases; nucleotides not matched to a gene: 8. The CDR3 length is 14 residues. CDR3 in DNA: TGTGCCAGCACCTTGGGGGGGAGCCCCTACGAGCAGTACTTC. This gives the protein CASTLGGSPYEQYF.

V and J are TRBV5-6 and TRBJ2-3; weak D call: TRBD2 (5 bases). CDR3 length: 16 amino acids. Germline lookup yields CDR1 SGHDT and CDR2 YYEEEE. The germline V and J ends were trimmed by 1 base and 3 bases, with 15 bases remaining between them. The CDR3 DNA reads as TGTGCCAGCAGCTTGCGATCCATCCCGGGGACAGATACGCAGTATTTT. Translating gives CASSLRSIPGTDTQYF.

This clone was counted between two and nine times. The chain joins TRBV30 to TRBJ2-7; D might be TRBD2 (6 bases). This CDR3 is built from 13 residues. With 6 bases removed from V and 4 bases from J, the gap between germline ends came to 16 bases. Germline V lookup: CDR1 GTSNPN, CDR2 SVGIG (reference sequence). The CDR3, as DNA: TGTGCCTGCCCCGGGGGATCGTCGTACGAGCAGTACTTC. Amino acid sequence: CACPGGSSYEQYF. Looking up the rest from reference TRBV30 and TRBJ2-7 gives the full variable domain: SQTIHQWPATLVQPVGSPLSLECTVEGTSNPNLYWYRQAAGRGLQLLFYSVGIGQISSEVPQNLSASRPQDRQFILSSKKLLLSDSGFYLCACPGGSSYEQYFGPGTRLTVT.

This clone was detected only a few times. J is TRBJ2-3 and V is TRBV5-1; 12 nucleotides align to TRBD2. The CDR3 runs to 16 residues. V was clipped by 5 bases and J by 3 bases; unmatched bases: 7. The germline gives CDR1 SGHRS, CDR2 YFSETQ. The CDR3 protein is CASSPSGLAGTDTQYF. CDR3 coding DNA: TGCGCCAGCAGTCCGTCAGGACTAGCGGGGACAGATACGCAGTATTTT.

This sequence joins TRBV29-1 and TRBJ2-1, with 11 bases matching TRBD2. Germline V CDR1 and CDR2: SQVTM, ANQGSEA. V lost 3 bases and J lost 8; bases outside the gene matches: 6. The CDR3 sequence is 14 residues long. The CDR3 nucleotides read TGCAGCGTTGATGTAGCGGGAGGGGTGGATGAGCAGTTCTTC. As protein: CSVDVAGGVDEQFF.

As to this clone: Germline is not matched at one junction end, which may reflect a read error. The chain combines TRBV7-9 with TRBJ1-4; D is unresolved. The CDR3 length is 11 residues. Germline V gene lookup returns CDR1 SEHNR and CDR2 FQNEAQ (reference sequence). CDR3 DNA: TGCTTGGCGGCAACTAATGAAAAACTGTTTTTT. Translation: CLAATNEKLFF.

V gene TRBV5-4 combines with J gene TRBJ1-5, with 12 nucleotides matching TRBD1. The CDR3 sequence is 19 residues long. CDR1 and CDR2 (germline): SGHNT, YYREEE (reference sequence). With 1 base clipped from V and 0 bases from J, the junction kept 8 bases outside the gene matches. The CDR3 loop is CASSLSRDRGPFSNQPQHF. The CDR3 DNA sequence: TGTGCCAGCAGCTTGAGCCGGGACAGGGGGCCTTTTAGCAATCAGCCCCAGCATTTT.

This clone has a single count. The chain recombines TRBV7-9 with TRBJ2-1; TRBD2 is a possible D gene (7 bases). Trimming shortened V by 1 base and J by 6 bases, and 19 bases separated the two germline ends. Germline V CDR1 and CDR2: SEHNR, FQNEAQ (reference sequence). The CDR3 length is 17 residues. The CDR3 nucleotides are TGTGCCAGCAGCTTAGATCAAGGGGGACTACGTGGCAATGAGCAGTTCTTC. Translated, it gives CASSLDQGGLRGNEQFF. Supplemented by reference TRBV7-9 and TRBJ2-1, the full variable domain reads DTGVSQNPRHKITKRGQNVTFRCDPISEHNRLYWYRQTLGQGPEFLTYFQNEAQLEKSRLLSDRFSAERPKGSFSTLEIQRTEQGDSAMYLCASSLDQGGLRGNEQFFGPGTRLTVL.

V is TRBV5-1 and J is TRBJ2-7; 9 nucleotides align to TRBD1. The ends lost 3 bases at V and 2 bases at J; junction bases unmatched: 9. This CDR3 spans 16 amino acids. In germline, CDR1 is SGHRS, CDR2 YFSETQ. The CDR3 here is CASSWGGQGIPYEQYF. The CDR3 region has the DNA TGCGCCAGCAGCTGGGGGGGACAGGGCATTCCCTACGAGCAGTACTTC.

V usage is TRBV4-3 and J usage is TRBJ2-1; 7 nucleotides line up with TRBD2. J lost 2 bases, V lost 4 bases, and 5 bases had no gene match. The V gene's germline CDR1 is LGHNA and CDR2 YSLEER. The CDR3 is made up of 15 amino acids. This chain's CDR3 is CASSPGLPPYNEQFF. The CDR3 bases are TGCGCCAGCAGCCCGGGACTACCTCCCTACAATGAGCAGTTCTTC.

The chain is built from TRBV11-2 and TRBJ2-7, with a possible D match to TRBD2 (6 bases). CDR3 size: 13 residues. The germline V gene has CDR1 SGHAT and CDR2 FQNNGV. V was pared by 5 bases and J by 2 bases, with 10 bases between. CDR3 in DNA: TGTGCCAGCAGCCTCCAGCGGGCCTACGAGCAGTACTTC. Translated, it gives CASSLQRAYEQYF.

The CDR3 bases are TGTGCCAGCAGCCACCCCGATGCGAATGAGCAGTTCTTC. Its protein product is CASSHPDANEQFF. This chain joins TRBV5-4 and TRBJ2-1; D ambiguous. The CDR3 runs to 13 residues. Trimming left V 4 bases short and J 7 bases short, with 12 bases between. Germline V lookup: CDR1 SGHNT, CDR2 YYREEE (reference sequence).

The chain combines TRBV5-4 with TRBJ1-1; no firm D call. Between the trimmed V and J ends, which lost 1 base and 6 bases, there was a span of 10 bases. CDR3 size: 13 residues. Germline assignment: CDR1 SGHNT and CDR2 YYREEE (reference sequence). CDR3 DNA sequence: TGTGCCAGCAGCTTGTTCGGGGTCCCTGAAGCTTTCTTT. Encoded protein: CASSLFGVPEAFF.

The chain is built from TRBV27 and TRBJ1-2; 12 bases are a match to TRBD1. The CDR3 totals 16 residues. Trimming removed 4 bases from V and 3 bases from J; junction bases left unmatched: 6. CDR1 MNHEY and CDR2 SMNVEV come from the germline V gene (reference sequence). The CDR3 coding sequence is TGTGCCAGCAGTTGGTCGGGGACAGGGGGCGACTATGGCTACACCTTC. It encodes CASSWSGTGGDYGYTF.

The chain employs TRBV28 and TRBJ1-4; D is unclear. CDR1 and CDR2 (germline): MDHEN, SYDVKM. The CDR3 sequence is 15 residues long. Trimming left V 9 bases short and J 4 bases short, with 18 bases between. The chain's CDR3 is CASTQAGRVNEKLFF. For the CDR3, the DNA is TGTGCCAGTACTCAGGCGGGCAGAGTTAATGAAAAACTGTTTTTT. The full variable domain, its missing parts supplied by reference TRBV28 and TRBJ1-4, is DVKVTQSSRYLVKRTGEKVFLECVQDMDHENMFWYRQDPGLGLRLIYFSYDVKMKEKGDIPEGYSVSREKKERFSLILESASTNQTSMYLCASTQAGRVNEKLFFGSGTQLSVL.

Written as DNA, the CDR3 is TGTGCCAGCAGTGCGGGACAGGGGAATGAAAAACTGTTTTTT. Translated: CASSAGQGNEKLFF. The chain recombines TRBV6-1 with TRBJ1-4, with TRBD1 matching over 10 bases. The trim removed 4 bases at V and 5 bases at J, leaving 1 base unmatched. The CDR3 sequence is 14 residues long. Per germline, CDR1 MNHNS and CDR2 SASEGT.

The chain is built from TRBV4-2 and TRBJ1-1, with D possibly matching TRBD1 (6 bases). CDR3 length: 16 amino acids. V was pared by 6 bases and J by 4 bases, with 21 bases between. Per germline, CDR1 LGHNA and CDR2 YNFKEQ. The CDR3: CASSLRDITTVTEAFF. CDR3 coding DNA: TGTGCCAGCAGTCTGAGGGACATCACTACGGTCACTGAAGCTTTCTTT.

The CDR3 is CASSLRDSSGNTIYF. CDR3 sequence (DNA): TGTGCCAGCAGCTTAAGGGACAGCTCTGGAAACACCATATATTTT. The rearrangement uses TRBV7-2 and TRBJ1-3, with 7 bases fitting TRBD1. The CDR3 consists of 15 residues. V lost 2 bases to trimming and J lost 0 bases; unmatched junction nucleotides: 1. CDR1 is SGHTA, CDR2 FQGNSA, per germline.

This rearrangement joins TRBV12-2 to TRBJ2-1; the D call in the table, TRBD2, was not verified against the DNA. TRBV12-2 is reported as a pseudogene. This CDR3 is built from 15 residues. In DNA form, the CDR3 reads TGTGCAAGTCGCCCCAGCTGGAGAACGTACAATGAGCAGTTCTTC. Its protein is CASRPSWRTYNEQFF.

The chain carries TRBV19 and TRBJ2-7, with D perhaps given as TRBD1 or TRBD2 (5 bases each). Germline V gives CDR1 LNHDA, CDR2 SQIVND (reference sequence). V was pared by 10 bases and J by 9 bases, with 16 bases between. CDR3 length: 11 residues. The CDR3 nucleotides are TGTGCCACCGATCGATTGGGGACGCAGTACTTC. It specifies CATDRLGTQYF.

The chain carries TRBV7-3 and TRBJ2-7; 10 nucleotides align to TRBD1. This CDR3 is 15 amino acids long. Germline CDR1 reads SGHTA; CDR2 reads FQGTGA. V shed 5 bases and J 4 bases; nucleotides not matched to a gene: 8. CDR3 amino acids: CASSETGQGIYEQYF. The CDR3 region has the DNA TGTGCCAGCAGCGAAACGGGACAGGGGATATACGAGCAGTACTTC.

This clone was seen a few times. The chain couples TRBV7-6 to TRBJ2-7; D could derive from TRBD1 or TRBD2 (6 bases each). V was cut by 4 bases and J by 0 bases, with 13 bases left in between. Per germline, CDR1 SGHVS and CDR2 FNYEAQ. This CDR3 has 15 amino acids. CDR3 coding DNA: TGTGCCAGCAGCTCCGGGGGCGCTGGCTCCTACGAGCAGTACTTC. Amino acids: CASSSGGAGSYEQYF. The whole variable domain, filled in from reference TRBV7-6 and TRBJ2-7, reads GAGVSQSPRYKVTKRGQDVALRCDPISGHVSLYWYRQALGQGPEFLTYFNYEAQQDKSGLPNDRFSAERPEGSISTLTIQRTEQRDSAMYRCASSSGGAGSYEQYFGPGTRLTVT.

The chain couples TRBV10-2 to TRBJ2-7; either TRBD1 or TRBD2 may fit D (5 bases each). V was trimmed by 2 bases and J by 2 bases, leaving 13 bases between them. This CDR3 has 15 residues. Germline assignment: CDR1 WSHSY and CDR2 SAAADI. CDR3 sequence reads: CASSERGVRPYEQYF. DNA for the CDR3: TGCGCCAGCAGTGAGAGAGGGGTAAGGCCCTACGAGCAGTACTTC.

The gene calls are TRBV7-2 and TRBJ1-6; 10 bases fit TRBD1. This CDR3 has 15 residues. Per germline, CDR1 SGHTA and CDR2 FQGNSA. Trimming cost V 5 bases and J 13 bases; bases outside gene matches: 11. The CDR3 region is CASSPAGQGRNPLHF. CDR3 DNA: TGTGCCAGCAGCCCAGCGGGACAGGGGCGAAATCCCCTCCACTTT. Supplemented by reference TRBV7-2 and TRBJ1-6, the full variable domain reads GAGVSQSPSNKVTEKGKDVELRCDPISGHTALYWYRQSLGQGLEFLIYFQGNSAPDKSGLPSDRFSAERTGGSVSTLTIQRTQQEDSAVYLCASSPAGQGRNPLHFGNGTRLTVT.

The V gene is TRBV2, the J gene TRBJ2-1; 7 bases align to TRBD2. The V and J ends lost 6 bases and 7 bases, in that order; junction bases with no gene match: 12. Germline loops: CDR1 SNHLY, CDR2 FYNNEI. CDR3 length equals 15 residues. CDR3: CASRAAGVPGNEQFF. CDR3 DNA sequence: TGTGCCAGCAGGGCCGCGGGAGTACCGGGGAATGAGCAGTTCTTC.

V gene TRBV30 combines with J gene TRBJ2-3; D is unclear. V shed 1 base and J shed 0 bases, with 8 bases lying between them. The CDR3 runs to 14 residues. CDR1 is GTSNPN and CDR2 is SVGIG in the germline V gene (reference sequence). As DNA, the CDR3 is TGTGCCTGGAGTGGTGGTACTAGCACAGATACGCAGTATTTT. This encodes CAWSGGTSTDTQYF.